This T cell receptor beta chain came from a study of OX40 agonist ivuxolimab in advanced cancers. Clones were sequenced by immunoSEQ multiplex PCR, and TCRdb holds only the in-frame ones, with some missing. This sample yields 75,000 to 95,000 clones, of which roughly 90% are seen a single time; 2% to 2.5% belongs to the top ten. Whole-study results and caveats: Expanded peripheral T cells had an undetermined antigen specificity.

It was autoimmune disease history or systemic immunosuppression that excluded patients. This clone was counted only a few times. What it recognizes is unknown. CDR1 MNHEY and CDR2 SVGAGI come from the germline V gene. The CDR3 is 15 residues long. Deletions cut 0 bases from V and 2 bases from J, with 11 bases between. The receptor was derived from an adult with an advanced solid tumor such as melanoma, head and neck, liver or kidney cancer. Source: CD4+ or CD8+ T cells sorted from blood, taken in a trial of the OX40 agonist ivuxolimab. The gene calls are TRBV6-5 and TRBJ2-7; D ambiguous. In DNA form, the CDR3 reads TGTGCCAGCAGTTACTCATCCGGCCCCCCCTACGAGCAGTACTTC. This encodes CASSYSSGPPYEQYF.